A selection of T cell receptor beta chains follows, all from one sample in a study of control samples from healthy donors and cancer patients. The table came from immunoSEQ multiplex PCR; TCRdb's copy has only in-frame clones and leaves some out. This table holds about 130,000 clones, under 95% found once. The sequenced material came from PBMCs. All receptors come from a man aged 50 to 59 with head and neck cancer. Each CDR3 is given with its conserved first and last residue. Each record gives: V gene, clone size, CDR3 length, J gene, D gene, CDR3 DNA, CDR3 protein. A D gene is named only where the DNA matches it firmly. Where a row states a size, it is once, few, many or the class of an expanded clone; other rows omit it.

v_call: TRBV6-5
clone_size: -
cdr3_length: 15
j_call: TRBJ2-7
d_call: TRBD1
cdr3_nt: TGTGCCAGCAGTTACTCGGGACAGGGGGCTCAGGAGCAGTACTTC
cdr3_aa: CASSYSGQGAQEQYF

v_call: TRBV12-3/TRBV12-4
clone_size: -
cdr3_length: 13
j_call: TRBJ1-5
d_call: -
cdr3_nt: TGTGCCAGCAGTTCCCGCAGCAATCAGCCCCAGCATTTT
cdr3_aa: CASSSRSNQPQHF

v_call: TRBV7-2
clone_size: -
cdr3_length: 13
j_call: TRBJ1-1
d_call: -
cdr3_nt: TGTGCCAGCAGCTTCGGGGGAACGACTGAAGCTTTCTTT
cdr3_aa: CASSFGGTTEAFF

v_call: TRBV4-3
clone_size: -
cdr3_length: 15
j_call: TRBJ2-7
d_call: -
cdr3_nt: TGCGCCAGCAGCCAAGTCCGAGGGGGGATCCACGAGCAGTACTTC
cdr3_aa: CASSQVRGGIHEQYF

v_call: TRBV7-9
clone_size: once
cdr3_length: 15
j_call: TRBJ2-1
d_call: -
cdr3_nt: TGTGCCAGCAGCTACCTAGTCGGGCGACGGAATGAGCAGTTCTTC
cdr3_aa: CASSYLVGRRNEQFF

v_call: TRBV25-1
clone_size: once
cdr3_length: 17
j_call: TRBJ1-1
d_call: TRBD1
cdr3_nt: TGTGCCAGCAGTGGGGGACAGGGGGCTTGGGTGAACACTGAAGCTTTCTTT
cdr3_aa: CASSGGQGAWVNTEAFF

v_call: TRBV12-3/TRBV12-4
clone_size: -
cdr3_length: 13
j_call: TRBJ1-1
d_call: -
cdr3_nt: TGTGCCAGCAGACCAGGAGTAAGGGCTGAAGCTTTCTTT
cdr3_aa: CASRPGVRAEAFF

v_call: TRBV14
clone_size: -
cdr3_length: 14
j_call: TRBJ1-2
d_call: -
cdr3_nt: TGTGCCAGCAGCCTATACGGGGGACTACTTGGCTACACCTTC
cdr3_aa: CASSLYGGLLGYTF

v_call: TRBV5-1
clone_size: -
cdr3_length: 15
j_call: TRBJ1-2
d_call: TRBD1
cdr3_nt: TGCGCCAGCAGGGCTTCCGGGACAGGGGGCCCTGGCTACACCTTC
cdr3_aa: CASRASGTGGPGYTF

v_call: TRBV6-5
clone_size: -
cdr3_length: 16
j_call: TRBJ1-4
d_call: -
cdr3_nt: TGTGCCAGCAGTTCACTGGGGGTACAACGGCAGGAAAAACTGTTTTTT
cdr3_aa: CASSSLGVQRQEKLFF

v_call: TRBV4-2
clone_size: -
cdr3_length: 16
j_call: TRBJ1-1
d_call: -
cdr3_nt: TGTGCCAGCAGCCAAGATCCACGGCAGACGAACACTGAAGCTTTCTTT
cdr3_aa: CASSQDPRQTNTEAFF

v_call: TRBV7-9
clone_size: -
cdr3_length: 14
j_call: TRBJ1-2
d_call: TRBD1
cdr3_nt: TGTGCCAGCAGCTTAGGACAGGGGCTAGGAGGCTACACCTTC
cdr3_aa: CASSLGQGLGGYTF

v_call: TRBV9
clone_size: few
cdr3_length: 13
j_call: TRBJ1-2
d_call: -
cdr3_nt: TGTGCCAGCAGCTCCCATGAGGGTTATGGCTACACCTTC
cdr3_aa: CASSSHEGYGYTF

v_call: TRBV6-5
clone_size: -
cdr3_length: 16
j_call: TRBJ2-1
d_call: TRBD2
cdr3_nt: TGTGCCAGCAGTTACTCTCGACGGGGGGCCTACAATGAGCAGTTCTTC
cdr3_aa: CASSYSRRGAYNEQFF

v_call: TRBV7-3
clone_size: -
cdr3_length: 15
j_call: TRBJ2-1
d_call: -
cdr3_nt: TGTGCCAGCAGCCTCGGGTCGAGCTCCTACAATGAGCAGTTCTTC
cdr3_aa: CASSLGSSSYNEQFF

v_call: TRBV28
clone_size: -
cdr3_length: 12
j_call: TRBJ1-1
d_call: -
cdr3_nt: TGTGCCAGCAGTAGATACAACACTGAAGCTTTCTTT
cdr3_aa: CASSRYNTEAFF

v_call: TRBV28
clone_size: -
cdr3_length: 11
j_call: TRBJ1-2
d_call: -
cdr3_nt: TGTGCCAGCAGTTTACGCAGTGGCTACACCTTC
cdr3_aa: CASSLRSGYTF

v_call: TRBV5-1
clone_size: -
cdr3_length: 15
j_call: TRBJ2-7
d_call: -
cdr3_nt: TGCGCCAGCAGCGCGCAACAGGGTCGGGGGTCCGAGCAGTACTTC
cdr3_aa: CASSAQQGRGSEQYF

v_call: TRBV27
clone_size: -
cdr3_length: 14
j_call: TRBJ2-2
d_call: -
cdr3_nt: TGTGCCAGCCTCAAACCCCCGTACACCGGGGAGCTGTTTTTT
cdr3_aa: CASLKPPYTGELFF

v_call: TRBV12-2
clone_size: -
cdr3_length: 16
j_call: TRBJ1-3
d_call: -
cdr3_nt: TGTGCAAGTCGCTTAGAGGACAGGGCCACTGGAAACACCATATATTTT
cdr3_aa: CASRLEDRATGNTIYF

v_call: TRBV5-1
clone_size: -
cdr3_length: 15
j_call: TRBJ2-5
d_call: -
cdr3_nt: TGCGCCAGCAGCTTCGCGGGGGCCCCGGGGGAGACCCAGTACTTC
cdr3_aa: CASSFAGAPGETQYF

v_call: TRBV5-5
clone_size: -
cdr3_length: 16
j_call: TRBJ2-6
d_call: TRBD1
cdr3_nt: TGTGCCAGCAGCTTGGTAAGGGGGCCTGGGGCCAACGTCCTGACTTTC
cdr3_aa: CASSLVRGPGANVLTF

v_call: TRBV9
clone_size: -
cdr3_length: 15
j_call: TRBJ1-1
d_call: -
cdr3_nt: TGTGCCAGCAGCGTAGGGGTTTCTCCAACACTTGGGGCTTTCTTT
cdr3_aa: CASSVGVSPTLGAFF

v_call: TRBV19
clone_size: -
cdr3_length: 19
j_call: TRBJ1-5
d_call: TRBD1
cdr3_nt: TGTGCCAGTAGTATTCCCACGGGAGAGGGGGCGATGGGCAATCAGCCCCAGCATTTT
cdr3_aa: CASSIPTGEGAMGNQPQHF

v_call: TRBV5-1
clone_size: -
cdr3_length: 15
j_call: TRBJ1-5
d_call: TRBD1
cdr3_nt: TGCGCCAGCAGCTCTGGGACAGGCCCAAATCAGCCCCAGCATTTT
cdr3_aa: CASSSGTGPNQPQHF

v_call: TRBV6-2/TRBV6-3
clone_size: -
cdr3_length: 12
j_call: TRBJ2-1
d_call: -
cdr3_nt: TGTGCCAGCAGTTACGGTCTCGATGAGCAGTTCTTC
cdr3_aa: CASSYGLDEQFF

v_call: TRBV5-5
clone_size: -
cdr3_length: 16
j_call: TRBJ1-3
d_call: TRBD1
cdr3_nt: TGTGCCAGCAGCTTACAGGGGGCAAGTTCTGTGAACACCATATATTTT
cdr3_aa: CASSLQGASSVNTIYF

v_call: TRBV3-1/TRBV3-2
clone_size: -
cdr3_length: 18
j_call: TRBJ2-1
d_call: -
cdr3_nt: TGTGCCAGCAGCCAAGCCTCGAGGGTAGGGCCTACCTACAATGAGCAGTTCTTC
cdr3_aa: CASSQASRVGPTYNEQFF

v_call: TRBV4-1
clone_size: -
cdr3_length: 20
j_call: TRBJ1-5
d_call: TRBD1
cdr3_nt: TGCGCCAGCAGCCAAGGTCTACGGACAGGGAACCCTACAATCAATCAGCCCCAGCATTTT
cdr3_aa: CASSQGLRTGNPTINQPQHF

v_call: TRBV13
clone_size: -
cdr3_length: 15
j_call: TRBJ2-7
d_call: -
cdr3_nt: TGTGCCAGCAGCTTGTTGGCGTCTACGTCCTACGAGCAGTACTTC
cdr3_aa: CASSLLASTSYEQYF

v_call: TRBV6-5
clone_size: once
cdr3_length: 15
j_call: TRBJ1-3
d_call: -
cdr3_nt: TGTGCCAGCAGTTACTCTAAGTCCTCTGGAAACACCATATATTTT
cdr3_aa: CASSYSKSSGNTIYF

v_call: TRBV30
clone_size: -
cdr3_length: 13
j_call: TRBJ1-5
d_call: -
cdr3_nt: TGTGCCTGGAGTTTATCTGGGGGACAGCCCCAGCATTTT
cdr3_aa: CAWSLSGGQPQHF

v_call: TRBV9
clone_size: -
cdr3_length: 11
j_call: TRBJ2-5
d_call: -
cdr3_nt: TGTGCCAGCAGCTCCAGGGAAGCCCAGTACTTC
cdr3_aa: CASSSREAQYF

v_call: TRBV19
clone_size: -
cdr3_length: 14
j_call: TRBJ2-5
d_call: TRBD1
cdr3_nt: TGTGCCAGTAGTCCCCAGGGGGTTGGGGAGACCCAGTACTTC
cdr3_aa: CASSPQGVGETQYF

v_call: TRBV27
clone_size: -
cdr3_length: 13
j_call: TRBJ1-5
d_call: -
cdr3_nt: TGTGCCAGCAGTAAAGGGGGAGGTCAGCCCCAGCATTTT
cdr3_aa: CASSKGGGQPQHF

v_call: TRBV30
clone_size: -
cdr3_length: 13
j_call: TRBJ1-2
d_call: TRBD1
cdr3_nt: TGTGCCTTTTTGACAGGGGGAATCTATGGCTACACCTTC
cdr3_aa: CAFLTGGIYGYTF

v_call: TRBV11-3
clone_size: -
cdr3_length: 14
j_call: TRBJ2-5
d_call: TRBD1
cdr3_nt: TGTGCCAGCAGTTCGAACAGGGGAGCGGAGACCCAGTACTTC
cdr3_aa: CASSSNRGAETQYF

v_call: TRBV18
clone_size: -
cdr3_length: 17
j_call: TRBJ1-5
d_call: TRBD1
cdr3_nt: TGTGCCAGCTCAATGTTGGATACAGGGGTAAGAAATCAGCCCCAGCATTTT
cdr3_aa: CASSMLDTGVRNQPQHF

v_call: TRBV11-1
clone_size: many
cdr3_length: 16
j_call: TRBJ2-7
d_call: TRBD2
cdr3_nt: TGTGCCAGCAGCCCGGGGACTAGCGGGGAATCTTACGAGCAGTACTTC
cdr3_aa: CASSPGTSGESYEQYF

v_call: TRBV19
clone_size: -
cdr3_length: 15
j_call: TRBJ2-1
d_call: -
cdr3_nt: TGTGCCAGTAGTATCTTTCAGGGGCCCTACAATGAGCAGTTCTTC
cdr3_aa: CASSIFQGPYNEQFF

v_call: TRBV7-2
clone_size: -
cdr3_length: 15
j_call: TRBJ1-1
d_call: -
cdr3_nt: TGTGCCAGCAGCTTAAGTGGGGAGGGTTTCACTGAAGCTTTCTTT
cdr3_aa: CASSLSGEGFTEAFF